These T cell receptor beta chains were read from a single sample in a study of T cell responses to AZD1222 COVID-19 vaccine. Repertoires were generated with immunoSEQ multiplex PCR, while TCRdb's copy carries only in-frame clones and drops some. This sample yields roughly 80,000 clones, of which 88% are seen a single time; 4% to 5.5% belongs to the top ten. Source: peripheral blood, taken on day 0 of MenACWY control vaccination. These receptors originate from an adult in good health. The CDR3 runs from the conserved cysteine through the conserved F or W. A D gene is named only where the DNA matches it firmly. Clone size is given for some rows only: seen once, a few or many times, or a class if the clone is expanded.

TGTGCCAGCAGATTTCCGGACAGGGGCCTGTACACTGAAGCTTTCTTT CASRFPDRGLYTEAFF . TRBV28 TRBD1 TRBJ1-1
TGTGCCTGGGAGACAGGAGCTCGGGAGTACTTC CAWETGAREYF . TRBV30 . TRBJ2-7
TGCGCCAGCAGCTCCGCAGGGGGTGGGAACACTGAAGCTTTCTTT CASSSAGGGNTEAFF . TRBV5-1 TRBD1 TRBJ1-1
TGTGCCAGCAGCCTACAGGGGGCGAAAGGAAACACCATATATTTT CASSLQGAKGNTIYF . TRBV3-1/TRBV3-2 TRBD1 TRBJ1-3
TGTGCCAGCAGTGAGGGGGGATGGAGGGCAGATACGCAGTATTTT CASSEGGWRADTQYF . TRBV2 . TRBJ2-3
TGTGCCAGCAGCTTAGAACGATTCTCTGGAAACACCATATATTTT CASSLERFSGNTIYF once TRBV11-2 . TRBJ1-3
TGTGCCTGGAGTGTACAGGCCGTAAACTATGGCTACACCTTC CAWSVQAVNYGYTF . TRBV30 . TRBJ1-2
TGTGCCAGCAGTGACAGAAGTCTTCAAGAGACCCAGTACTTC CASSDRSLQETQYF . TRBV6-4 . TRBJ2-5
TGTGCCAGCAGCCAAGATGGCTACCTTAGTTACTTC CASSQDGYLSYF . TRBV3-1/TRBV3-2 . TRBJ2-5
TGTGCCAGTAGTATGGATTCGCCAGGCTCCTACGAGCAGTACTTC CASSMDSPGSYEQYF . TRBV19 . TRBJ2-7
TGTGCCAGCAGCCCCACAGGGGTGGTCAATCAGCCCCAGCATTTT CASSPTGVVNQPQHF once TRBV6-2/TRBV6-3 TRBD1 TRBJ1-5
TGTGCCAGCAGTTACGAGGGGCCCCTAGGGGCAGATACGCAGTATTTT CASSYEGPLGADTQYF . TRBV6-2/TRBV6-3 . TRBJ2-3
TGTGCCAGCAGTGAAAGGGGGGCAGGTGAGCAGTTCTTC CASSERGAGEQFF . TRBV2 . TRBJ2-1
TGTGCCAGCAGCCCCGGGACAGGGGCTGAAAAACTGTTTTTT CASSPGTGAEKLFF few TRBV9 TRBD1 TRBJ1-4
TGTGCCACCAGTGACGTGGGACTAGCGGGGAGTAGCACAGATACGCAGTATTTT CATSDVGLAGSSTDTQYF few TRBV24-1 TRBD2 TRBJ2-3
TGTGCCAGCAGCTCTGCACAGAACTATGGCTACACCTTC CASSSAQNYGYTF . TRBV7-2 . TRBJ1-2
TGTGCCAGCAGCTTATCCGGGGGGGCATACGAGCAGTACTTC CASSLSGGAYEQYF . TRBV7-8 TRBD2 TRBJ2-7
TGTGCCAGCAGGGACAGACATTCCGGGGCCAACGTCCTGACTTTC CASRDRHSGANVLTF . TRBV9 . TRBJ2-6
TGCAGCGCCCGAGGGGGGTCTACCTACGAGCAGTACTTC CSARGGSTYEQYF . TRBV29-1 . TRBJ2-7
TGTGCCAGCGGACGCGGGACAGGAACCTACGAGCAGTACTTC CASGRGTGTYEQYF . TRBV6-5 TRBD1 TRBJ2-7
TGTGCCAGCAGTCCGGACAGGGCTAATCAGCCCCAGCATTTT CASSPDRANQPQHF . TRBV6-5 TRBD1 TRBJ1-5
TGCGCCAGCAGTGAGACTGGGACCTCGATGGGGCTGTGCGAGCAGTACTTC CASSETGTSMGLCEQYF . TRBV10-1 . TRBJ2-7
TGCGCCAGCAGCCCGGGACAGGTTCGAAACACTGAAGCTTTCTTT CASSPGQVRNTEAFF . TRBV4-1 TRBD1 TRBJ1-1
TGCGCCAGCAGCTTCCGGGTCGGCACAGATACGCAGTATTTT CASSFRVGTDTQYF . TRBV5-1 . TRBJ2-3
TGTGCCACCCTGGGGGCCGACAATGAGCAGTTCTTC CATLGADNEQFF . TRBV11-2 . TRBJ2-1
TGCGCCAGCAGCCAAGATCTTTCCCAGGGTTGGTATGGCTACACCTTC CASSQDLSQGWYGYTF . TRBV4-3 . TRBJ1-2
TGCGCCAGCAGCCAAGATCAAGGGGGCAGGTATGGCTACACCTTC CASSQDQGGRYGYTF . TRBV4-3 TRBD1 TRBJ1-2
TGTGCCAGCAGTCCATATAGCAATCAGCCCCAGCATTTT CASSPYSNQPQHF . TRBV6-5 . TRBJ1-5
TGTGCCAGCAGCTTAGGCGATAATTCACCCCTCCACTTT CASSLGDNSPLHF . TRBV5-5 . TRBJ1-6
TGTGCCAGCATCGACGGGCGCGAAGGCGGCTACACCTTC CASIDGREGGYTF . TRBV2 . TRBJ1-2
TGTGCCAGCAGGAGGGGGTCCGCAGATACGCAGTATTTT CASRRGSADTQYF . TRBV7-2 . TRBJ2-3
TGTGCCAGCAGGCAGGGAGACAAAAAACTGTTTTTT CASRQGDKKLFF . TRBV27 . TRBJ1-4
TGCAGTGCTAGTCCCGAAGCTGAAGCTTTCTTT CSASPEAEAFF . TRBV20-1 . TRBJ1-1
TGTGCCAGCAGCTTAGTTAATATCCGGGGTTACAATGAGCAGTTCTTC CASSLVNIRGYNEQFF . TRBV11-2 . TRBJ2-1
TGCAGCGTTGATACTGGAGATAAGCGGTACTTC CSVDTGDKRYF . TRBV29-1 . TRBJ2-7
TGTGCCAGCAGTTACTCTGGGACAGCTAACTATGGCTACACCTTC CASSYSGTANYGYTF few TRBV6-5 TRBD1 TRBJ1-2
TGTGCCAGCAGGCCCTCAGTCTATGGCTACACCTTC CASRPSVYGYTF few TRBV12-3/TRBV12-4 . TRBJ1-2
TGCGCCAGCAGCCAAGTGGTCGCGGGAGATACGCAGTATTTT CASSQVVAGDTQYF . TRBV4-1 . TRBJ2-3
TGTGCCAGCCCTCCGAACGTTCAGAAAGGGGGCAGTAAAGGGAGCAATCAGCCCCAGCATTTT CASPPNVQKGGSKGSNQPQHF . TRBV21-1 . TRBJ1-5
TGTGCCAGCAGCCCGGGCTCATACCTGGGCTACACCTTC CASSPGSYLGYTF . TRBV7-6 . TRBJ1-2
TGTGCCAGCAGGGAGGGGCAGGGGCCCCAGCATTTT CASREGQGPQHF . TRBV12-3/TRBV12-4 . TRBJ1-5
TGTGCCTGGGGACAGCAGGGGAGTGAAAAACTGTTTTTT CAWGQQGSEKLFF . TRBV30 . TRBJ1-4
TGCGCCAGTCAGGACGGCGGAAGTAGGATCACCGGGGAGCTGTTTTTT CASQDGGSRITGELFF once TRBV10-1 . TRBJ2-2
TGTGCCAGCAGCGCTTCCCCACAGGGGTCGGACGGGGAGCTGTTTTTT CASSASPQGSDGELFF . TRBV7-2 TRBD1 TRBJ2-2
TGCGCCAGCAGCTTGGAGGGGCCACAGGGGGTCTATAATTCACCCCTCCACTTT CASSLEGPQGVYNSPLHF . TRBV5-1 TRBD1 TRBJ1-6
TGTGCCAGCAGTTTATCGGGACAGGGGAACGAGCAGTACTTC CASSLSGQGNEQYF . TRBV27 TRBD1 TRBJ2-7
TGTGCCAGCAGCTTAGTAGGGCAGGGGGAGACCCAGTACTTC CASSLVGQGETQYF . TRBV7-9 . TRBJ2-5